Below, 12 T cell receptor beta chains from the same sample are listed, as sequenced in a study of blood T cell repertoires in COVID-19. Only in-frame clones appear in the TCRdb table, and some are missing; sequencing was by immunoSEQ multiplex PCR. The sample has over 140,000 clones, roughly 84% seen once; the top ten hold around 4%. Material: peripheral blood. The receptors come from a woman aged 60 to 75 with acute or convalescent COVID-19.

DNA for the CDR3: TGTGCCAGCAGCTTCGGAACAGGGAATGAAAAACTGTTTTTT. This sequence encodes CASSFGTGNEKLFF. This sequence joins TRBV13 and TRBJ1-4, with a tentative D call TRBD1 (6 bases). CDR3 length: 14 residues. Between the trimmed V and J ends, which lost 3 bases and 5 bases, there was a span of 10 bases. Germline V lookup: CDR1 PRHDT, CDR2 FYEKMQ (reference sequence).

CDR3 sequence: CASSYLLAGRRNEQFF. The CDR3 DNA follows: TGTGCCAGCAGCTACCTACTAGCGGGCCGACGGAATGAGCAGTTCTTC. The chain links TRBV5-4 to TRBJ2-1, with 9 bases matching TRBD2. The CDR3 has 16 amino acids. Losses at the gene ends were 3 bases for V and 7 bases for J; bases not matched to a gene: 11. Germline assignment: CDR1 SGHNT and CDR2 YYREEE (reference sequence).

V usage is TRBV7-8 and J usage is TRBJ1-5, with TRBD1 matching over 7 bases. With V trimmed by 5 bases and J by 2 bases, 9 bases remained unmatched. This CDR3 comprises 16 residues. CDR1 is SGHVS and CDR2 is FQNEAQ in the germline V gene. CDR3 in amino acids: CASSEGAGLGNQPQHF. The CDR3 DNA reads as TGTGCCAGCAGCGAGGGGGCAGGGTTGGGCAATCAGCCCCAGCATTTT.

This rearrangement joins TRBV4-1 to TRBJ2-1; possible D gene TRBD1, 5 bases. The ends were cut back, 0 bases at V and 2 bases at J, with 14 bases in the middle. The CDR3 contains 17 residues. Per the germline V gene, CDR1 is MGHRA and CDR2 is YSYEKL. CDR3 sequence reads: CASSQDRGLNAYNEQFF. DNA for the CDR3: TGCGCCAGCAGCCAAGATAGGGGCCTAAATGCCTACAATGAGCAGTTCTTC.

V usage is TRBV28 and J usage is TRBJ1-1; possible D gene TRBD1, 6 bases. The CDR3 spans 16 residues. CDR1 is MDHEN and CDR2 is SYDVKM in the germline V gene. Trimming pared 4 bases from V and 3 bases from J, leaving 18 bases between. The CDR3 sequence is CASSSPGGGRHTEAFF. The CDR3 DNA sequence: TGTGCCAGCAGTTCGCCGGGCGGGGGCAGACACACTGAAGCTTTCTTT.

With respect to this clone: Other DNA sequences in the sample encode the same CDR3. J is TRBJ2-5 and V is TRBV18, with D unclear. CDR3 length: 12 amino acids. The germline V and J ends were trimmed by 3 bases and 4 bases, with 6 bases remaining between them. Germline loops: CDR1 KGHSH, CDR2 LQKENI. CDR3 protein: CASSPRRETQYF. DNA of the CDR3: TGTGCCAGCTCACCCCGTAGAGAGACCCAGTACTTC. Together with reference TRBV18 and TRBJ2-5, the CDR3 gives the full variable domain: NAGVMQNPRHLVRRRGQEARLRCSPMKGHSHVYWYRQLPEEGLKFMVYLQKENIIDESGMPKERFSAEFPKEGPSILRIQQVVRGDSAAYFCASSPRRETQYFGPGTRLLVL.

The gene calls are TRBV2 and TRBJ1-4, with 10 bases identical to TRBD1. The CDR3 runs 17 residues. CDR1 is SNHLY and CDR2 is FYNNEI in the germline V gene. V trimming: 2 bases; J trimming: 3 bases; junction bases outside the gene matches: 6. The DNA of the CDR3 is TGTGCCAGCAGTGAATTGGAGACAGGGGGCCCTAATGAAAAACTGTTTTTT. Its translation: CASSELETGGPNEKLFF. Full variable domain (outside the CDR3, taken from reference TRBV2 and TRBJ1-4): EPEVTQTPSHQVTQMGQEVILRCVPISNHLYFYWYRQILGQKVEFLVSFYNNEISEKSEIFDDQFSVERPDGSNFTLKIRSTKLEDSAMYFCASSELETGGPNEKLFFGSGTQLSVL.

Many counts were recorded for this clone. The gene calls are TRBV19 and TRBJ1-2; 7 bases fit TRBD1. This CDR3 is built from 14 residues. V was pared by 1 base and J by 10 bases, with 9 bases of the junction left unmatched. Germline V lookup: CDR1 LNHDA, CDR2 SQIVND (reference sequence). CDR3 nucleotides: TGTGCCAGTAGTATAGGTGTGCGGCAGGGGGACTACACCTTC. As protein: CASSIGVRQGDYTF.

The chain carries TRBV10-3 and TRBJ2-1; 8 nucleotides agree with TRBD1. The CDR3 extends over 14 amino acids. Germline CDR1 is ENHRY and CDR2 is SYGVKD. With V trimmed by 11 bases and J by 6 bases, 12 bases remained unmatched. The CDR3 region has the DNA TGTGCCGCCAGGGGGCAGGGTTTGACCAATGAGCAGTTCTTC. It codes for CAARGQGLTNEQFF.

This chain uses TRBV3-1 (or the pseudogene TRBV3-2) with TRBJ1-2, with 11 bases aligning to TRBD1. The germline gives CDR1 LGHDT, CDR2 YNNKEL (reference sequence). This CDR3 region has 16 residues. V shed 4 bases and J 1 base; nucleotides not matched to a gene: 5. The CDR3 nucleotides read TGTGCCAGCAGCCTCGGGACAGGGGGTTTTAACTATGGCTACACCTTC. It specifies CASSLGTGGFNYGYTF.

The chain employs TRBV7-9 and TRBJ2-1; D remains unclear. V lost 7 bases, J lost 9 bases, and 10 bases lay in between. Germline V gene lookup returns CDR1 SEHNR and CDR2 FQNEAQ (reference sequence). The CDR3 runs to 11 residues. The CDR3 region is CASNYGSEQFF. For the CDR3, the DNA is TGTGCCAGCAACTATGGAAGTGAGCAGTTCTTC.

The rearrangement links TRBV29-1 to TRBJ2-3; 11 nucleotides align to TRBD2. The trim removed 6 bases at V and 4 bases at J, leaving 6 bases unmatched. The CDR3 is made up of 14 amino acids. Germline CDR1 reads SQVTM; CDR2 reads ANQGSEA. Here the CDR3 DNA reads TGCAGCGTCTCACTAGCGGGAGTCTCAGATACGCAGTATTTT. This translates into CSVSLAGVSDTQYF.